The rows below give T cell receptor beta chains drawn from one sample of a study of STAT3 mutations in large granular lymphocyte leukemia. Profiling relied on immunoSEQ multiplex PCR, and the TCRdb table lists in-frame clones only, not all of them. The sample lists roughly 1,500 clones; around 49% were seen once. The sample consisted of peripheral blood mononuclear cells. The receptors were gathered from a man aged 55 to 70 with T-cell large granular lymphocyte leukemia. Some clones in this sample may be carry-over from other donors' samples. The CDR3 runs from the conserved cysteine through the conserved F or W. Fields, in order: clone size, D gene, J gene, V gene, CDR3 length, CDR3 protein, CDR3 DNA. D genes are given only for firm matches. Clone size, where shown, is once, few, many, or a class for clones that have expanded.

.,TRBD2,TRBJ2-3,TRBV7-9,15,CASSPSGRGKDTQYF,TGTGCCAGCAGCCCGAGCGGGAGGGGTAAAGATACGCAGTATTTT
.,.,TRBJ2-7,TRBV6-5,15,CASTYGRGSSYEQYF,TGTGCCAGCACTTACGGCAGGGGAAGCTCCTACGAGCAGTACTTC
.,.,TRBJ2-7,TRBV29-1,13,CSVVLGGGYEQYF,TGCAGCGTTGTTTTGGGCGGAGGCTACGAGCAGTACTTC
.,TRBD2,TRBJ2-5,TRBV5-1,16,CASSWGLAGRQETQYF,TGCGCCAGCAGCTGGGGACTAGCGGGGCGCCAAGAGACCCAGTACTTC
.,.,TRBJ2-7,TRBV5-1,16,CASSRAGTLATGEQYF,TGCGCCAGCAGCCGCGCCGGGACTCTCGCTACGGGAGAGCAGTACTTC
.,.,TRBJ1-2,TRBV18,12,CASSPQGYGYTF,TGTGCCAGCTCACCACAGGGGTACGGCTACACCTTC
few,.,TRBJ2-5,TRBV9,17,CASSVGDLPGVGETQYF,TGTGCCAGCAGCGTAGGAGACTTACCGGGAGTAGGAGAGACCCAGTACTTC
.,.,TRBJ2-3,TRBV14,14,CASSQPRHTDTQYF,TGTGCCAGCAGCCAACCCCGTCACACAGATACGCAGTATTTT
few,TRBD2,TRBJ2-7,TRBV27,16,CASSHQRGLPSGEQYF,TGTGCCAGCAGTCACCAGCGGGGATTACCATCGGGGGAGCAGTACTTC
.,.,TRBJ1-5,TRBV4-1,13,CASSQEVKGSQHF,TGCGCCAGCAGCCAAGAGGTTAAGGGAAGTCAACATTTT
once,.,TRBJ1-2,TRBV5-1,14,CASSLAGKIYGYTF,TGCGCCAGCAGCTTGGCCGGGAAAATCTATGGCTACACCTTC
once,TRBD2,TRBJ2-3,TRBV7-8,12,CASSFWREGEYF,TGTGCCAGCAGCTTCTGGCGGGAGGGAGAGTATTTT
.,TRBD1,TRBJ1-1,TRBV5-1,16,CASSRDSGLMNTEAFF,TGCGCCAGCAGCCGGGACAGTGGACTTATGAACACTGAAGCTTTCTTT
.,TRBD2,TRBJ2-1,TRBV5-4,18,CASSLWTSGYSSYNEQFF,TGTGCCAGCAGCTTGTGGACTAGCGGATACAGCTCCTACAATGAGCAGTTCTTC
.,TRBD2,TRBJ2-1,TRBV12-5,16,CASGLGIAGGSNEQFF,TGTGCTAGTGGTTTGGGAATAGCGGGAGGGAGCAATGAGCAGTTCTTC
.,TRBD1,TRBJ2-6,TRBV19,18,CASSIEGQGSSGANVLTF,TGTGCCAGTAGTATAGAAGGACAGGGTTCATCTGGGGCCAACGTCCTGACTTTC
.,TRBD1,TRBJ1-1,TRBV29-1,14,CSVEAPDRGTEAFF,TGCAGCGTTGAAGCTCCGGACAGGGGCACTGAAGCTTTCTTT
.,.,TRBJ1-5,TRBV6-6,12,CASSPSNQPQHF,TGTGCCAGCAGTCCTAGCAATCAGCCCCAGCATTTT
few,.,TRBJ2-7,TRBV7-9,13,CASSPGRGIEQYF,TGTGCCAGCAGCCCCGGCCGGGGTATTGAGCAGTACTTC
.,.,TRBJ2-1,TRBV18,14,CASSRGGSNDEQFF,TGTGCCAGCTCCAGAGGGGGATCGAATGATGAGCAGTTCTTC
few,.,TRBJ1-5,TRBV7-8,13,CASSRGGEQPQHF,TGTGCCAGCAGCCGCGGGGGCGAACAGCCCCAGCATTTT
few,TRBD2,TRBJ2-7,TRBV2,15,CASSEELAGSDEQYF,TGTGCCAGCAGTGAGGAGCTAGCGGGATCTGACGAGCAGTACTTC
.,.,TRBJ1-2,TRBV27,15,CASRETVVPLYGYTF,TGTGCCAGCAGGGAGACAGTCGTCCCTCTCTATGGCTACACCTTC
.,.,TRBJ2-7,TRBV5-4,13,CASSADLGAEQYF,TGTGCCAGCAGCGCGGACTTGGGGGCCGAGCAGTACTTC